This TCR beta chain is from a study of T-cell reconstitution after alpha-beta-depleted transplantation in children. Study outcomes and limitations: Alpha-beta T cells present about two months after transplant were reported to originate from several hundred expanded graft clones. High day-60 TCRbeta diversity in some patients came from surviving recipient T cells and thymic progenitors.

This clonotype was detected ten times or more. Its antigen is unidentified. Germline V gene lookup returns CDR1 DFQATT and CDR2 SNEGSKA (reference sequence). The length of the CDR3 is 13 residues. Trimming removed 3 bases from V and 0 bases from J, with 9 bases in between. Library preparation (for TCRbeta) was performed with unique molecular identifiers. TCRdb itself ran the PCR reads through MiXCR, one entry per CDR3 protein. The sample lists 900,000 or so distinct CDR3 sequences; approximately 15% were seen once. The gene calls are TRBV20-1 and TRBJ2-7, with D possibly TRBD1 on 6 matching bases. Material: PBMCs, mostly from graft donor cells, obtained 360 days after TCRalphabeta/CD19-depleted stem cell transplant. The origin of this receptor is a male patient aged 10 to 17 who had a stem cell transplant for acute lymphoblastic leukemia, so the T cells may come from the graft donor. CDR3 loop: CSASQGTSYEQYF. The DNA of the CDR3 is TGCAGTGCTAGCCAGGGGACCTCCTACGAGCAGTACTTC.